This entry lists 25 T cell receptor beta chains sequenced from one sample in a study of T cell repertoires in cytomegalovirus infection. TCRdb ran MiXCR on the reads and lists one entry per CDR3 protein. The sample shows 150,000 to 200,000 distinct CDR3 sequences, roughly a fifth of them seen only once. The sample was PBMCs. These receptors were taken from a human donor in good health (CMV status not recorded). Some clones in this sample may be carry-over from other donors' samples.

This clonotype was found a few times. The chain is built from TRBV12-3 or TRBV12-4 and TRBJ2-2; 10 nucleotides agree with TRBD2. CDR3 length: 17 amino acids. V was clipped by 1 base and J by 3 bases; unmatched bases: 5. The CDR3 is CASSLVLAGAHTGELFF. Written as DNA, the CDR3 is TGTGCCAGCAGTTTAGTCCTAGCGGGAGCCCACACCGGGGAGCTGTTTTTT.

The V call is TRBV3-1, the J call TRBJ1-1; D is possibly TRBD1 (5 bases). The CDR3 has 12 residues. Trimming cost V 4 bases and J 10 bases, with 13 bases left between them. Germline V gene sequence: CDR1 LGHDT, CDR2 YNNKEL (reference sequence). CDR3 region: CASSPFGGGAFF. In DNA, the CDR3 is TGTGCCAGCAGCCCGTTTGGGGGAGGAGCTTTCTTT. The whole variable domain, remainder taken from reference TRBV3-1 and TRBJ1-1, is DTAVSQTPKYLVTQMGNDKSIKCEQNLGHDTMYWYKQDSKKFLKIMFSYNNKELIINETVPNRFSPKSPDKAHLNLHINSLELGDSAVYFCASSPFGGGAFFGQGTRLTVV.

There are a few counts of this clonotype. J is TRBJ2-3 and V is TRBV7-7; the D gene could be TRBD1 or TRBD2 (5 bases each). CDR1 and CDR2 from the germline V gene are SSHAT and FNYEAQ (reference sequence). Trimming stripped 5 bases from V and 5 bases from J, with 14 bases between. This CDR3 spans 14 amino acids. The CDR3 DNA follows: TGTGCCAGCAGCCCACTAGGGCAGGGAGATACGCAGTATTTT. It yields the protein CASSPLGQGDTQYF.

This clonotype was seen many times. The chain is built from TRBV5-5 and TRBJ2-7; TRBD1 is a possible D gene (5 bases). The V end was cut by 2 bases, the J end by 4 bases, with 10 bases between. Germline loops: CDR1 SGHKS, CDR2 YYEKEE (reference sequence). The CDR3 contains 13 residues. The CDR3 sequence: CASSLQVDYEQYF. The CDR3 region has the DNA TGTGCCAGCAGCTTACAGGTTGATTACGAGCAGTACTTC.

V gene TRBV10-3 combines with J gene TRBJ1-4; D call uncertain. Trimming shortened V by 6 bases and J by 7 bases, and 9 bases separated the two germline ends. CDR3 length equals 12 residues. The germline V gene encodes CDR1 ENHRY and CDR2 SYGVKD. CDR3 DNA: TGTGCCATCAGCAATCAGGTTGAAAAACTGTTTTTT. This translates into CAISNQVEKLFF.

This clonotype occurred a few times. The V gene is TRBV28, the J gene TRBJ2-5; the D gene is possibly TRBD1 (6 bases). V lost 4 bases and J 8 bases, leaving 23 bases between the germline ends. Germline CDR1 MDHEN, CDR2 SYDVKM. This CDR3 region has 16 residues. CDR3 sequence: CASSSTGTEPQGTQYF. CDR3 DNA sequence: TGTGCCAGCAGTTCAACAGGGACCGAACCACAGGGTACCCAGTACTTC. The full variable domain, in which reference TRBV28 and TRBJ2-5 provide the parts outside the CDR3, is DVKVTQSSRYLVKRTGEKVFLECVQDMDHENMFWYRQDPGLGLRLIYFSYDVKMKEKGDIPEGYSVSREKKERFSLILESASTNQTSMYLCASSSTGTEPQGTQYFGPGTRLLVL.

This rearrangement joins TRBV18 to TRBJ2-2; TRBD2 matches at 12 bases. CDR1 and CDR2 (germline): KGHSH, LQKENI. The CDR3 has 20 residues. V gave up 0 bases and J gave up 3 bases; unmatched junction bases: 11. The chain's CDR3 is CASSPPGLAGGSRHTGELFF. The CDR3, as DNA: TGTGCCAGCTCACCACCGGGTCTAGCGGGAGGGAGTCGCCACACCGGGGAGCTGTTTTTT.

The chain has TRBV12-3 or TRBV12-4 and TRBJ2-7; no clear D gene. The ends were cut back, 2 bases at V and 3 bases at J, with 5 bases in the middle. CDR3 length: 12 amino acids. CDR3: CASSLRDYEQYF. The CDR3 coding sequence is TGTGCCAGCAGTTTACGCGACTACGAGCAGTACTTC.

This clonotype was recorded at least ten times. One end of the junction fails to match germline, which may point to a read error. The chain links TRBV6-5 to TRBJ1-2, with TRBD1 matching 9 bases. Germline-derived CDR1 and CDR2 are MNHEY and SVGAGI. This CDR3 has 14 residues. The CDR3 DNA reads TGCGCCAGCAGCCCGGGACAGGGAAACTATGGCTACACCTTC. Its protein is CASSPGQGNYGYTF.

This clonotype occurred a few times. The chain is built from TRBV28 and TRBJ2-7; maybe TRBD1 (5 bases). Trimming stripped 8 bases from V and 3 bases from J, with 11 bases between. The CDR3 runs to 12 residues. CDR1 and CDR2 from the germline V gene are MDHEN and SYDVKM. The CDR3 DNA sequence: TGTGCCAGCGCTCAGGGCAACTACGAGCAGTACTTC. Protein: CASAQGNYEQYF.

This clonotype has ten or more counts. The V call is TRBV7-8, the J call TRBJ1-6; D call uncertain. Per germline, CDR1 SGHVS and CDR2 FQNEAQ. The CDR3 has 15 residues. Trimming pared 7 bases from V and 5 bases from J, leaving 15 bases between. CDR3 nucleotides: TGTGCCAGCACCCCTACGGGCAACAATAATTCACCCCTCCACTTT. Its translation: CASTPTGNNNSPLHF.

The genes are TRBV20-1 and TRBJ1-1; no definite D call. In germline, CDR1 is DFQATT, CDR2 SNEGSKA (reference sequence). Trimming removed 2 bases from V and 4 bases from J, with 8 bases in between. This CDR3 is built from 12 residues. The CDR3 protein is CSARTGITEAFF. DNA of the CDR3: TGCAGTGCTAGAACCGGTATCACTGAAGCTTTCTTT.

This clonotype was counted at least ten times. The chain is built from TRBV7-2 and TRBJ2-4; D ambiguous. The CDR3 is 18 residues long. The V end lost 3 bases, the J end lost 0 bases, and 18 bases lay between the germline ends. Germline V gives CDR1 SGHTA, CDR2 FQGNSA. The DNA for the CDR3 is TGTGCCAGCAGCTTTAGTCCCGGACGGAATTTAGCCAAAAACATTCAGTACTTC. This codes for CASSFSPGRNLAKNIQYF.

This clonotype was seen repeatedly, ten times or more. This chain connects TRBV7-6 to TRBJ1-5, with D possibly matching TRBD1 (6 bases). The CDR3 totals 15 residues. The germline CDR1 and CDR2 sequences are SGHVS and FNYEAQ. Trimming shortened V by 5 bases and J by 4 bases, and 15 bases separated the two germline ends. CDR3 protein: CASSESGEWNQPQHF. Here the CDR3 DNA reads TGTGCCAGCAGCGAGTCAGGGGAGTGGAATCAGCCCCAGCATTTT.

This clonotype was picked up many times. J is TRBJ2-7 and V is TRBV28, with unresolved D. Germline CDR1 MDHEN, CDR2 SYDVKM. The V gene lost 4 bases and the J gene lost 3 bases, with 10 bases spanning the gap. This CDR3 has 13 amino acids. CDR3 in amino acids: CASSYGLRYEQYF. The DNA of the CDR3 is TGTGCCAGCAGTTATGGGTTACGCTACGAGCAGTACTTC.

In its sample, this clonotype was seen a few times. Germline is not matched at one junction end, which may reflect a read error. CDR3 sequence reads: CSVEDHSAFYGYTF. The CDR3 coding sequence is TGCAGTGTTGAAGATCATTCGGCTTTCTATGGCTACACCTTC. V usage is TRBV29-1 and J usage is TRBJ1-2, with D uncertain. Germline values: CDR1 SQVTM, CDR2 ANQGSEA. CDR3 length: 14 residues.

This clonotype was recorded at least ten times. This chain joins TRBV7-9 and TRBJ2-7; D ambiguous. With 1 base removed from V and 5 bases from J, the gap between germline ends came to 12 bases. Germline CDR1 SEHNR, CDR2 FQNEAQ (reference sequence). CDR3 length: 14 amino acids. The CDR3: CASSLGLVFNEQYF. CDR3 DNA sequence: TGTGCCAGCAGCTTAGGGCTAGTATTCAACGAGCAGTACTTC.

Turning to this clonotype: This sequence may be a read error, since a much larger clone differs from it by one base. The chain has TRBV7-2 and TRBJ2-6; D remains unclear. The CDR3 contains 20 residues. Trimming took 1 base from V and 0 from J, leaving 19 bases between them. CDR1 and CDR2 (germline): SGHTA, FQGNSA. The CDR3 nucleotides read TGTGCCAGCAGCTTAGTCGAGACTGGGAACGTCCGCTCTGGGGCCAACGTCCTGACTTTC. Amino acid sequence: CASSLVETGNVRSGANVLTF.

The chain carries TRBV9 and TRBJ2-5; D ambiguous. The V gene's germline CDR1 is SGDLS and CDR2 YYNGEE. V was trimmed by 0 bases and J by 2 bases, leaving 8 bases between them. CDR3 size: 14 residues. The CDR3 here is CASSVGGSQETQYF. CDR3 nucleotide sequence: TGTGCCAGCAGCGTAGGTGGATCGCAAGAGACCCAGTACTTC.

This clonotype has at least ten counts. The V and J genes are TRBV7-8 and TRBJ1-5; 8 nucleotides agree with TRBD1. This CDR3 is built from 14 residues. V was clipped by 5 bases and J by 7 bases; unmatched bases: 7. Germline CDR1 reads SGHVS; CDR2 reads FQNEAQ. The CDR3 region is CASSRDRGRQPQHF. The CDR3 DNA sequence: TGTGCCAGCAGCAGAGACAGGGGAAGGCAGCCCCAGCATTTT. Combining the CDR3 with reference TRBV7-8 and TRBJ1-5 gives the whole variable domain GAGVSQSPRYKVAKRGQDVALRCDPISGHVSLFWYQQALGQGPEFLTYFQNEAQLDKSGLPSDRFFAERPEGSVSTLKIQRTQQEDSAVYLCASSRDRGRQPQHFGDGTRLSIL.

Only a few counts were recorded for this clonotype. The chain links TRBV10-1 to TRBJ1-2; 8 positions match TRBD1. The CDR3 contains 17 residues. Losses at the gene ends were 3 bases for V and 2 bases for J; bases not matched to a gene: 11. Per the germline V gene, CDR1 is WNHNN and CDR2 is SYGVQD (reference sequence). The CDR3 here is CASSDNRGTNFNYGYTF. CDR3 sequence (DNA): TGCGCCAGCAGTGACAACAGGGGGACCAACTTCAACTATGGCTACACCTTC.

The chain is built from TRBV10-2 and TRBJ1-2; D perhaps matches TRBD1 (5 bases). Germline assignment: CDR1 WSHSY and CDR2 SAAADI. The V end was cut by 3 bases, the J end by 4 bases, with 12 bases between. The CDR3 covers 14 residues. This CDR3 is CASSEGRGGYGYTF. The DNA for the CDR3 is TGCGCCAGCAGTGAAGGGCGCGGGGGCTATGGCTACACCTTC.

V usage is TRBV19 and J usage is TRBJ2-3; maybe TRBD1 (5 bases). Germline CDR1 is LNHDA and CDR2 is SQIVND (reference sequence). Trimming removed 7 bases from V and 4 bases from J, with 21 bases in between. The CDR3 covers 16 residues. CDR3 residues: CASTPRGAVVADTQYF. The CDR3 region has the DNA TGTGCCAGTACCCCACGTGGGGCGGTGGTGGCAGATACGCAGTATTTT.

This clonotype turned up a few times. CDR3 in amino acids: CASREFPGVGDEQFF. As DNA, the CDR3 is TGTGCCAGCAGGGAATTCCCGGGGGTGGGCGATGAGCAGTTCTTC. The chain uses TRBV7-6 and TRBJ2-1, with D possibly TRBD2 on 6 matching bases. The V and J ends lost 6 bases and 8 bases respectively, with 20 bases between them. CDR3 length equals 15 residues. Germline CDR1 and CDR2: SGHVS and FNYEAQ. Together with reference TRBV7-6 and TRBJ2-1, the CDR3 gives the full variable domain: GAGVSQSPRYKVTKRGQDVALRCDPISGHVSLYWYRQALGQGPEFLTYFNYEAQQDKSGLPNDRFSAERPEGSISTLTIQRTEQRDSAMYRCASREFPGVGDEQFFGPGTRLTVL.

This clonotype was observed many times. The chain uses TRBV28 and TRBJ2-7; TRBD1 is a possible D gene (6 bases). CDR3 size: 14 residues. From germline, CDR1 is MDHEN and CDR2 SYDVKM. Trimming stripped 8 bases from V and 6 bases from J, with 20 bases between. The CDR3 loop is CASRPGTPSSEQYF. CDR3 in DNA: TGTGCCAGCCGTCCCGGGACACCATCCAGCGAGCAGTACTTC.